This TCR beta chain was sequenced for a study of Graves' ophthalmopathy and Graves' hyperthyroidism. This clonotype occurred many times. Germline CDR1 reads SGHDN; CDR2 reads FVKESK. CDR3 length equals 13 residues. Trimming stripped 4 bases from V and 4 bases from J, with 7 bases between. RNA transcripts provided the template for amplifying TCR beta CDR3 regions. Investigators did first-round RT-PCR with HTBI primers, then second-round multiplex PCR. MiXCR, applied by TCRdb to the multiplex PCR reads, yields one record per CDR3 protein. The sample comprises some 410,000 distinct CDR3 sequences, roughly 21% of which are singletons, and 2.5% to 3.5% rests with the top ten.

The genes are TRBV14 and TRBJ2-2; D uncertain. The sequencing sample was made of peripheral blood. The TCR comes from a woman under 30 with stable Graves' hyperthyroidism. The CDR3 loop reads CASSLRTTGELFF. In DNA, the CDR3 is TGTGCCAGCAGCCTAAGGACCACCGGGGAGCTGTTTTTT.